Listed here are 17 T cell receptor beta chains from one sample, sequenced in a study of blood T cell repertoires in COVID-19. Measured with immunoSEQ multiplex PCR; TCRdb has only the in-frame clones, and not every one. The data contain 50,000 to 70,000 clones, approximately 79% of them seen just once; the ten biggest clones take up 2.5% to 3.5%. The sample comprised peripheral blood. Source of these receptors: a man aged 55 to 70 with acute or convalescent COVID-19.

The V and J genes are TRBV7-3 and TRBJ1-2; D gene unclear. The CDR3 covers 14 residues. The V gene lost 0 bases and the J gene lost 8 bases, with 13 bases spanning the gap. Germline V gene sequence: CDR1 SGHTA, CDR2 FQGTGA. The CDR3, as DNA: TGTGCCAGCAGCTTAACAGGAGGATCGGAAGGCTACACCTTC. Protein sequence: CASSLTGGSEGYTF.

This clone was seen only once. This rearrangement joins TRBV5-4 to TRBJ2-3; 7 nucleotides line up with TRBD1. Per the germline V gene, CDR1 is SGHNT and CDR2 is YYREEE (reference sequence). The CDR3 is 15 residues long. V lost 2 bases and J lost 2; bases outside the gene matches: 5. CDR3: CASSLKGAHTDTQYF. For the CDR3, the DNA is TGTGCCAGCAGCTTAAAGGGGGCACACACAGATACGCAGTATTTT.

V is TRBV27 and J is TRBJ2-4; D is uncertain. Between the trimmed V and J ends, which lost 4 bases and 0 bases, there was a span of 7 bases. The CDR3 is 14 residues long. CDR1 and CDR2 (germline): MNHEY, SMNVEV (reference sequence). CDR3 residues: CASSSPLAKNIQYF. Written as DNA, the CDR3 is TGTGCCAGCAGTTCCCCCCTAGCCAAAAACATTCAGTACTTC.

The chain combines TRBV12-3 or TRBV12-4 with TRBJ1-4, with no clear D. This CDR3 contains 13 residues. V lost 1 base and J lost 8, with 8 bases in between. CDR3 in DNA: TGTGCCAGCAGTTTAGGGTGGGCCGAAAAACTGTTTTTT. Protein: CASSLGWAEKLFF.

Written as DNA, the CDR3 is TGCGCCAGCAATGAGGGAGCGGGAAACACCATATATTTT. Its protein is CASNEGAGNTIYF. The V gene is TRBV5-1, the J gene TRBJ1-3; D uncertain. Germline V CDR1 and CDR2: SGHRS, YFSETQ. CDR3 length: 13 amino acids. V was shortened by 6 bases and J by 4 bases, with 11 bases between the two germline ends.

The CDR3 nucleotides read TGTGCCAACGGGGAAATGGGTCAGCCCCAGCATTTT. Its protein is CANGEMGQPQHF. This chain links TRBV27 with TRBJ1-5; no clear D gene. CDR1 MNHEY and CDR2 SMNVEV come from the germline V gene (reference sequence). V lost 10 bases, J lost 6 bases, and 13 bases lay in between. The CDR3 totals 12 residues.

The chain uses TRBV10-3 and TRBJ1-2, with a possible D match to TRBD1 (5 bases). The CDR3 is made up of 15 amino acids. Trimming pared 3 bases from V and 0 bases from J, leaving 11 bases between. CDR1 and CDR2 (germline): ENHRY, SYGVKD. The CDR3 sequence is CAISDYGGANYGYTF. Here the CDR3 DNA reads TGTGCCATCAGTGACTACGGGGGGGCTAACTATGGCTACACCTTC.

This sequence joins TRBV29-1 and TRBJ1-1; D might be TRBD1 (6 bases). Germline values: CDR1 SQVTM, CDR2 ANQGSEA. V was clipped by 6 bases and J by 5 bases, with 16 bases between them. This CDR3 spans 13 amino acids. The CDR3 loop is CSVSGVPDTEAFF. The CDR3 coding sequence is TGCAGCGTGTCAGGGGTCCCGGATACTGAAGCTTTCTTT.

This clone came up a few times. The CDR3 nucleotides are TGTGCCAGCAGTCAACAGGGACCTGGAAACACCATATATTTT. Translation gives CASSQQGPGNTIYF. The chain has TRBV6-6 and TRBJ1-3; possibly TRBD1 for D (6 bases). The CDR3 length is 14 residues. Germline CDR1 is MNHNY and CDR2 is SVGAGI (reference sequence). Trimming removed 5 bases at V and 2 bases at J, with 10 bases between.

CDR3 sequence (DNA): TGCAGTGCTACAGGGACTCCAGGCTACACCTTC. It yields the protein CSATGTPGYTF. The chain couples TRBV20-1 to TRBJ1-2, with D possibly TRBD1 on 5 matching bases. Germline loops: CDR1 DFQATT, CDR2 SNEGSKA (reference sequence). With 4 bases removed from V and 8 bases from J, the gap between germline ends came to 11 bases. This CDR3 region has 11 residues.

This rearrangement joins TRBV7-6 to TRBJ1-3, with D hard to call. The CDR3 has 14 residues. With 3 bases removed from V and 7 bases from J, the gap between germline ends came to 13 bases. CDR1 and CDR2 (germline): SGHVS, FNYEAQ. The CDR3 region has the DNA TGTGCCAGCAGCTTTAGTCTACAGAGTAACACCATATATTTT. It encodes CASSFSLQSNTIYF.

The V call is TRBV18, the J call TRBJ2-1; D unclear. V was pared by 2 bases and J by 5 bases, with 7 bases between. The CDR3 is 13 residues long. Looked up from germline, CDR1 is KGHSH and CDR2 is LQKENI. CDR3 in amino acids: CASSPTADNEQFF. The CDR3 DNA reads TGTGCCAGCTCACCAACAGCTGACAATGAGCAGTTCTTC.

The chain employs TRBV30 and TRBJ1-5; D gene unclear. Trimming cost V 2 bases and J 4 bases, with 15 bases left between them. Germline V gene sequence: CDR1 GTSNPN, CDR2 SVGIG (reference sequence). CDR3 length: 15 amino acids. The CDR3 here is CAWSSSGLGNQPQHF. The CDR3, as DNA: TGTGCCTGGAGTTCCTCCGGACTAGGGAATCAGCCCCAGCATTTT. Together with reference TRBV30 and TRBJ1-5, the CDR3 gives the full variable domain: SQTIHQWPATLVQPVGSPLSLECTVEGTSNPNLYWYRQAAGRGLQLLFYSVGIGQISSEVPQNLSASRPQDRQFILSSKKLLLSDSGFYLCAWSSSGLGNQPQHFGDGTRLSIL.

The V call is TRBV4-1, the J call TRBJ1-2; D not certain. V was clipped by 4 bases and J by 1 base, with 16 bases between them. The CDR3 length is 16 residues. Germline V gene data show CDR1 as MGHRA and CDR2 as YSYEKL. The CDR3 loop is CASSPSAGLNNYGYTF. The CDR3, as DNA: TGCGCCAGCAGCCCTAGCGCTGGGCTCAATAACTATGGCTACACCTTC.

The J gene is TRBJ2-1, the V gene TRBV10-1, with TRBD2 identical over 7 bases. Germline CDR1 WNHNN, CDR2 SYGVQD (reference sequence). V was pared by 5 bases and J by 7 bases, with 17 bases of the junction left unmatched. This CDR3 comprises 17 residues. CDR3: CASSFPTAGVRRNEQFF. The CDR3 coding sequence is TGCGCCAGCAGTTTCCCAACGGCGGGGGTCCGAAGAAATGAGCAGTTCTTC.

CDR3 nucleotide sequence: TGTGCCAGCAGCTTAGGAGGAGACCCGGGACAGGGGAGGGATGAGCAGTTCTTC. It is translated as CASSLGGDPGQGRDEQFF. The V gene is TRBV7-8, the J gene TRBJ2-1, with 10 bases identical to TRBD1. V dropped 1 base and J dropped 8; count of bases not matched to a gene: 14. Germline V gene sequence: CDR1 SGHVS, CDR2 FQNEAQ. This CDR3 is 18 amino acids long. Based on the CDR3 plus reference TRBV7-8 and TRBJ2-1, the full variable domain is GAGVSQSPRYKVAKRGQDVALRCDPISGHVSLFWYQQALGQGPEFLTYFQNEAQLDKSGLPSDRFFAERPEGSVSTLKIQRTQQEDSAVYLCASSLGGDPGQGRDEQFFGPGTRLTVL.

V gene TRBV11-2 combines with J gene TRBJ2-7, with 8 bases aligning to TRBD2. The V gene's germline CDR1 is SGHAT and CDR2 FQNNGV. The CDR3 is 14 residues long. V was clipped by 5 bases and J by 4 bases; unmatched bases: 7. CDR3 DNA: TGTGCCAGCAGCCCTCCCGGGGGGGTTTACGAGCAGTACTTC. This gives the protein CASSPPGGVYEQYF. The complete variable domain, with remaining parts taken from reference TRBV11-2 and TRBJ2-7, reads EAGVAQSPRYKIIEKRQSVAFWCNPISGHATLYWYQQILGQGPKLLIQFQNNGVVDDSQLPKDRFSAERLKGVDSTLKIQPAKLEDSAVYLCASSPPGGVYEQYFGPGTRLTVT.